These T cell receptor beta chains were read from a single sample in a study of T-cell reconstitution after alpha-beta-depleted transplantation in children. MiXCR was run by TCRdb on the PCR reads, yielding one entry per CDR3 protein. The data show 260,000 or so distinct CDR3 sequences, around 13% seen once. Material: PBMCs from the stem cell graft donor, obtained from the stem cell graft. The receptor set was obtained from a human donor who donated a stem cell graft to a child with acute lymphoblastic leukemia. CDR3s include the opening cysteine and the closing phenylalanine or tryptophan. D genes are given only for firm matches. Some rows have no size entry. The others give once, few or many, or a class for an expanded clone.

abundance	v_gene	d_gene	j_gene	CDR3aa	CDR3nt
many	TRBV29-1	TRBD2	TRBJ2-3	CSVDGLAGTSASTDTQYF	TGCAGCGTTGACGGACTAGCGGGAACAAGTGCTAGCACAGATACGCAGTATTTT
many	TRBV6-2/TRBV6-3	TRBD1	TRBJ2-2	CASSRQGAGGELFF	TGTGCCAGCAGCCGACAGGGGGCAGGCGGGGAGCTGTTTTTT
many	TRBV2	TRBD1	TRBJ1-5	CASSTRDRFDQPQHF	TGTGCCAGCAGTACTCGGGACAGGTTTGATCAGCCCCAGCATTTT
.	TRBV19	TRBD1	TRBJ1-4	CASSGLITGGREKLFF	TGTGCCAGTTCTGGCCTCATTACAGGGGGAAGAGAAAAACTGTTTTTT
many	TRBV5-1	.	TRBJ1-5	CASSLVAGYQPQHF	TGCGCCAGCAGCTTGGTAGCGGGCTATCAGCCCCAGCATTTT
few	TRBV5-1	TRBD2	TRBJ2-5	CASSPGTSGTPYQETQYF	TGCGCCAGCAGCCCGGGGACTAGCGGGACTCCCTACCAAGAGACCCAGTACTTC
many	TRBV10-3	.	TRBJ2-2	CAISESTLAGTGELFF	TGTGCCATCAGTGAGTCGACACTAGCTGGCACCGGGGAGCTGTTTTTT
many	TRBV28	.	TRBJ1-5	CASSWDTDQPQHF	TGTGCCAGCAGTTGGGACACCGATCAGCCCCAGCATTTT
many	TRBV29-1	.	TRBJ1-2	CSVAPLYSPGAYTF	TGCAGCGTTGCACCTCTCTACTCCCCGGGTGCCTACACCTTC
many	TRBV4-3	TRBD1	TRBJ1-1	CASSPMTGGNQAFF	TGCGCCAGCAGTCCCATGACAGGGGGGAATCAAGCTTTCTTT
many	TRBV6-5	.	TRBJ2-5	CASSYSSGYQETQYF	TGTGCCAGCAGTTACTCCTCAGGATATCAAGAGACCCAGTACTTC
many	TRBV7-7	.	TRBJ2-2	CASSLKGRSGELFF	TGTGCTAGCAGCTTAAAAGGGCGGTCCGGGGAGCTGTTTTTT
many	TRBV20-1	.	TRBJ1-1	CSARSSDTEAFF	TGCAGTGCTAGATCGTCGGACACTGAAGCTTTCTTT
.	TRBV4-2	TRBD2	TRBJ2-7	CASSQGVSGGYEQYF	TGTGCCAGCAGCCAAGGAGTAAGCGGGGGCTACGAGCAGTACTTC
many	TRBV30	TRBD2	TRBJ2-1	CAWSQTSAYNEQFF	TGTGCCTGGAGTCAAACTAGCGCTTACAATGAGCAGTTCTTC
many	TRBV5-1	.	TRBJ1-4	CASSLEGRSEKLFF	TGCGCCAGCAGCTTGGAAGGGAGATCTGAAAAACTGTTTTTT